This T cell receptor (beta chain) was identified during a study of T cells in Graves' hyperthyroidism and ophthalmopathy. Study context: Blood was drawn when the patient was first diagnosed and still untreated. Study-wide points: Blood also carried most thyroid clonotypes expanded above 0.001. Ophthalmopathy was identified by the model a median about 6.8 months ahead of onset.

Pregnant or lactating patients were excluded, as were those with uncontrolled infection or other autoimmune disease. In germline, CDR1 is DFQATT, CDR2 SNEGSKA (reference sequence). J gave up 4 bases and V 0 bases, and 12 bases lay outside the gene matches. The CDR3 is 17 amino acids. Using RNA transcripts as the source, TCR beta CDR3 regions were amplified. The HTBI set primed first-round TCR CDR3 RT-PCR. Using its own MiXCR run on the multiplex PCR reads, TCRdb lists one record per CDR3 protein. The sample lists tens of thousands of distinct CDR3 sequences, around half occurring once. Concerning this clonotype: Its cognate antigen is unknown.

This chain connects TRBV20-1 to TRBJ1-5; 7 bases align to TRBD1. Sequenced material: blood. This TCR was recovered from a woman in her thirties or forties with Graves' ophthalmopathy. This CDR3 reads CSARERGLRGRNQPQHF. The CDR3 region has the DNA TGCAGTGCTAGAGAGCGGGGGCTGAGGGGGCGTAATCAGCCCCAGCATTTT.